This T cell receptor beta chain emerged from a study of technical replicates of blood from a few donors (dated by TCRdb to about 2017). The CDR1 and CDR2 encoded by the germline V gene (reference sequence) are GTSNPN and SVGIG. From cysteine to phenylalanine, the CDR3 is 13 amino acids long. Only the CDR3 DNA stays, 39 bases, in frame from base 1. Trimming takes 5 bases from V and 0 bases from J, and the germline ends sit 8 bases apart. In its sample, this clone was seen once. There is no known antigen for this receptor. No base qualities exist here, and no much larger clone lies one base off it. Receptors were amplified or captured by the immunoSEQ multiplex PCR assay. Held by TCRdb, this immuneACCESS table contains in-frame sequences only and omits some clones. Under half of the omission traces to an unresolved V gene where checked; the cause of the rest is unknown. The table for this sample lists over 55,000 clones; 70% to 90% of them were counted only once. Of the sample, roughly 5.6% is held by the ten largest clones.

This TCR came from a human donor in good health. Some clones in this sample may be carry-over from other donors' samples. Sequencing input: PBMCs. Recombination joined TRBV30 with TRBJ1-3; tentative D gene TRBD1, with 5 bases matching. The bases are TGTGCCTGGGCCCAGGGCTCTGGAAACACCATATATTTT. It translates to CAWAQGSGNTIYF.